The text below deals with one T cell receptor beta chain. This specimen belongs to a study of regulatory T cells in long-lasting Graves disease. Germline-derived CDR1 and CDR2 are DFQATT and SNEGSKA (reference sequence). Unmatched junction bases numbered 7, after V lost 0 bases and J lost 1 base. This CDR3 spans 16 amino acids. Assembly of TCR beta libraries relied on iRepertoire HTBI primers together with Arm-PCR of CDR3 regions. TCRdb redid the calling of the multiplex PCR reads with MiXCR, one entry per CDR3 protein. Here the sample spans roughly 400,000 distinct CDR3 sequences, under 25% being singletons. Time point specified: persistent/refractory GD, antithyroid drugs over 5 years with positive TRAb. PBMC RNA served as the TCR library source.

The sample in question was peripheral blood mononuclear cells (PBMCs), obtained when the disease was refractory, from a patient treated with antithyroid drugs. The chain uses TRBV20-1 and TRBJ2-7, with 9 positions matching TRBD1. The clonotype was recovered from a female donor with Graves disease. In DNA form, the CDR3 reads TGCAGTGCTAGAGATCTTGGGACAGGGTTGTCCTACGAGCAGTACTTC. It yields the protein CSARDLGTGLSYEQYF.